This TCR beta chain was found in a study of cytomegalovirus exposure and HLA in healthy donors. Assay: immunoSEQ multiplex PCR; the TCRdb copy retains only in-frame clones and omits some. The sample lists about 150,000 clones, 85% to 90% occurring once. The donors belonged to the approximately 120-subject validation cohort, separate from the roughly 710-subject first cohort. From germline, CDR1 is MGHRA and CDR2 YSYEKL. The CDR3 has 17 residues. The J segment lost 6 bases and the V segment lost 2 bases, leaving 12 bases of the junction unmatched. Notes on this clone: What it binds is not known.

Findings of the study overall: Cytomegalovirus association was assigned to around 150 TCR beta chains. According to a subsequent analysis, TCR clusters from the first cohort were inclined to appear together in the roughly 130 validation repertoires. In vitro assays verified that three CMV-associated chains recognized CMV antigens specifically.

The chain joins TRBV4-1 to TRBJ2-2; TRBD1 matches 7 bases. The specimen sequenced was PBMCs. The origin of this receptor is a woman aged 18-29 years in good health and CMV-seropositive. As DNA, the CDR3 is TGCGCCAGCAGCCAAAGGTCGTCGACAGGGTCGGCCGGGGAGCTGTTTTTT. It translates to CASSQRSSTGSAGELFF.